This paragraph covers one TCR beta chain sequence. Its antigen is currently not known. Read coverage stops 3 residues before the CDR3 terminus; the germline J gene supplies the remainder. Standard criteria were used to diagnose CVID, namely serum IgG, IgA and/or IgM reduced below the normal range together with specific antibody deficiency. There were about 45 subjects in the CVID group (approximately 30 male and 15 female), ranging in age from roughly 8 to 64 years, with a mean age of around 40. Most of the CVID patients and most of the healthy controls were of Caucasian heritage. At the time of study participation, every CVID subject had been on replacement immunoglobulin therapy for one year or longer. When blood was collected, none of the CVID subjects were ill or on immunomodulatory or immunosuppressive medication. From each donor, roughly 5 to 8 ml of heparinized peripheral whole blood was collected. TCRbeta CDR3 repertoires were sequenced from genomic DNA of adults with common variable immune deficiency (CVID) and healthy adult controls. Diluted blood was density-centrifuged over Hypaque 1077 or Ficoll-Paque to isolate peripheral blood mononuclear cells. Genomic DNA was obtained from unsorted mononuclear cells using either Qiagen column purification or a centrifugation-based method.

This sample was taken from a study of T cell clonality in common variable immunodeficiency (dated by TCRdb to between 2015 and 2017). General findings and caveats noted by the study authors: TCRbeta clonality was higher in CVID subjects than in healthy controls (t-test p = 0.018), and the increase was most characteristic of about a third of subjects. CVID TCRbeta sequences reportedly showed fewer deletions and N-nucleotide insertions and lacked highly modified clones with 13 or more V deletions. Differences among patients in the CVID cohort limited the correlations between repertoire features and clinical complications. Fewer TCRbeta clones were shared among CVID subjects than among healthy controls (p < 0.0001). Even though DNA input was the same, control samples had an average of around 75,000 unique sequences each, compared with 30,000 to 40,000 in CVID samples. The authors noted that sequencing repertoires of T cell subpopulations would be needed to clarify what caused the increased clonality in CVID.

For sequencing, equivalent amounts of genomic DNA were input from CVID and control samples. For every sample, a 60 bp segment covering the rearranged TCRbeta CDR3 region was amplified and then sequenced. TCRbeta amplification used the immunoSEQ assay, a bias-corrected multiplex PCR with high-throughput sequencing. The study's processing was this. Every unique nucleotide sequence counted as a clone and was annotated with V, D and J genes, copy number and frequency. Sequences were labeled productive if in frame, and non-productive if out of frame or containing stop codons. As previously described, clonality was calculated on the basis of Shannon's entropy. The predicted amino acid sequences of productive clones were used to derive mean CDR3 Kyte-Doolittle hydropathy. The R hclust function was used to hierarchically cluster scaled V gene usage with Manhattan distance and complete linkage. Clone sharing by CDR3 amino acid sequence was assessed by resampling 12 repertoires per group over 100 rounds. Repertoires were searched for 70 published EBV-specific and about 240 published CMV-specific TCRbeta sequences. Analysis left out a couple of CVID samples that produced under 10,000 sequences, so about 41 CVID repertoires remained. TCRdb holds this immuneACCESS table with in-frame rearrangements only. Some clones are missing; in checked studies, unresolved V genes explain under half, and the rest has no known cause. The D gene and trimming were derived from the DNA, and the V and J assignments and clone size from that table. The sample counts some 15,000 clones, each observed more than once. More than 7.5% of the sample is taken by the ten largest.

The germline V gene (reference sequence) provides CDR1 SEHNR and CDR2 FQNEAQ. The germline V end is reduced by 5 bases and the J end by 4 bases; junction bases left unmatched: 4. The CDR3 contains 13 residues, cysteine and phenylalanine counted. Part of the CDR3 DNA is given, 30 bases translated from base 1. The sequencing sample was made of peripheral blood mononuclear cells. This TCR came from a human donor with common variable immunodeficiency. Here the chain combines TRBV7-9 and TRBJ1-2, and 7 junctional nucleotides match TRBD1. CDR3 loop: CASSPTGAYGYTF. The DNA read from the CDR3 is TGTGCCAGCAGCCCAACAGGGGCCTATGGC.